The rows below give T cell receptor beta chains drawn from one sample of a study of long-term antiretroviral therapy in people with HIV. Profiling relied on immunoSEQ multiplex PCR, and the TCRdb table lists in-frame clones only, not all of them. Of just over 35,000 clones listed, 80% to 90% are singletons. Specimen: unsorted PBMCs, collected 2.2 years after starting antiretroviral therapy. Receptors were obtained from a man aged 18 to 29 with HIV. CDR3s leave out the opening cysteine and the closing phenylalanine or tryptophan. A D gene is named only where the DNA matches it firmly.

d_call j_call v_call cdr3_aa
. TRBJ1-6 TRBV19 ASTLEGNNRNSPLH
TRBD1 TRBJ2-7 TRBV2 ASSLGRTGRYEQY
TRBD2 TRBJ2-2 TRBV2 ASSEGLAGGLFGELF
. TRBJ1-2 TRBV30 AWRAQRPSNYGYT
. TRBJ2-7 TRBV11-2 ASSLEAGGAYEQY
. TRBJ2-7 TRBV5-1 ASSLGGDNYEQY
. TRBJ1-2 TRBV5-4 ASSLAKSGSSGYT
TRBD1 TRBJ2-7 TRBV5-4 ASSRTGTAKYEQY
. TRBJ1-1 TRBV14 ASSQDHSLPSAF
. TRBJ1-2 TRBV2 ASSEGRGGIYGYT
. TRBJ2-2 TRBV21-1 AEQGLAYTGELF
. TRBJ2-7 TRBV6-5 ASSPGGSVYEQY
TRBD2 TRBJ2-1 TRBV6-4 ASRVAGSSYNEQF
. TRBJ2-6 TRBV2 ASNGGGGANVLT
. TRBJ1-5 TRBV5-6 ASSRYNQPQH
. TRBJ2-7 TRBV18 ASSPSSGTYEQY
. TRBJ2-2 TRBV4-2 ASSLQRDTGELF
TRBD1 TRBJ1-4 TRBV6-6 ASSYPTTGEGEKLF
. TRBJ1-2 TRBV28 ASSRTPANYGYT
. TRBJ1-5 TRBV2 ASSEANPNQPQH
. TRBJ2-2 TRBV7-9 ASSAPEGTGELF
. TRBJ2-7 TRBV27 ASRSGVFYEQY
. TRBJ2-2 TRBV5-1 ASSFSGSNTGELF
TRBD1 TRBJ2-7 TRBV10-3 ATRGQGPSSYEQY
. TRBJ2-1 TRBV5-1 ASTVFPGQSSDEQF
TRBD2 TRBJ2-5 TRBV18 ASSPPSRGDGTQY
. TRBJ1-2 TRBV18 ASSPGGGDLYGYT
. TRBJ1-1 TRBV7-8 ASSAQTVNTEAF
. TRBJ2-3 TRBV2 ASSAGSHSTDTQY
. TRBJ2-3 TRBV30 AWSGDTQY
. TRBJ1-4 TRBV6-5 ASSYGATNEKLF
TRBD1 TRBJ2-7 TRBV6-5 ASRGQGVYEQY
. TRBJ1-5 TRBV27 ASSLGVWQPQH
TRBD1 TRBJ2-5 TRBV18 ASSSGQGAVTQY
. TRBJ2-3 TRBV5-4 ASSQDMVGTDTQY
. TRBJ2-7 TRBV30 AWSRQTISYEQY
. TRBJ1-1 TRBV5-5 ASSLGGEVYTEAF
. TRBJ2-7 TRBV2 ASSEEGSSYEQY
TRBD1 TRBJ2-3 TRBV9 ASSATGGQPDTQY
. TRBJ1-1 TRBV11-2 ASSPSSGATEAF